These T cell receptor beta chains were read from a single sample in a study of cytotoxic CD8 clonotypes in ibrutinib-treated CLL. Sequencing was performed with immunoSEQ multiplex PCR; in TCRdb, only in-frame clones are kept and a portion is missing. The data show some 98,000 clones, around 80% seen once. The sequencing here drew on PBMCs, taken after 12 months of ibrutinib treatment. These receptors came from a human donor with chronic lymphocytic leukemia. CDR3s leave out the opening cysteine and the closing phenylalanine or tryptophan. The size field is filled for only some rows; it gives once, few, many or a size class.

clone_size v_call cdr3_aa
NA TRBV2 ASSDWTREQY
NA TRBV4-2 ASSQGTDVYGYT
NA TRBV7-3 ASSLGGGEQY
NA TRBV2 ASSEDGNQPQH
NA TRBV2 ASSELHYEQY
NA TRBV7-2 ASSATPEAEAF
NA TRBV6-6 ASSYSTTGNSPLH
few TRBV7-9 ASSLSPRVDEQY
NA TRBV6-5 ASSPTGPYGYT
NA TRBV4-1 ASSHRDRGEAF
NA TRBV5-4 ASSRGGPGEQF
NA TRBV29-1 SAQGRGNTEAF
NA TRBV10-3 AIGGAGSYNEQF
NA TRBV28 ASSSSGRTVDQPQH
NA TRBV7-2 ASSLEDRGSEAF
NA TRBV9 ASSVVWGATDTQY
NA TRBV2 ASRGARDTQY
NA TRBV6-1 ASGRPNEKLF
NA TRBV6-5 ASSSTGGAGYGYT
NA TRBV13 ASSFRGGDLGETQY
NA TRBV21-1 ASSNPSYNEQF
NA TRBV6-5 ASKSRTDEQF
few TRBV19 ASSTRTGSSNQPQH
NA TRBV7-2 ASTGSFNFLETQY
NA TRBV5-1 ASSSPGGGTEAF
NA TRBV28 ASSGTGITNEKLF
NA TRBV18 ASSPQKGGYEQY
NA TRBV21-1 ASSKGWRYRDSSGNTIY
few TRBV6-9 ASKGSHSGNTIY
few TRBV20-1 SAEEGVLLH
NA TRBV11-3 ASSTVEGGTQY
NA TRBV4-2 ASSLPPVIV
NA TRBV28 ASSSGQGGNTGELF
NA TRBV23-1 ASRNRAGQPQH
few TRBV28 ATSPAGGGNQPQH
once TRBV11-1 ASSPTSGGRNEQF
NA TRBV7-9 ASGRERDTEAF
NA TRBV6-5 ASSYSRAYNSPLH
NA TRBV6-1 ASSDGGTLNEKLF
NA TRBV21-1 ASSNNTPSRLYNEKLF
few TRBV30 AWSVRGDYGYT
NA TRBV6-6 ASRTGGLGGYT
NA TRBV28 ASSLAGGYEKLF
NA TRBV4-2 ASSRSTAKDEQF
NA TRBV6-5 ASRSRPSNTEAF
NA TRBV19 ASARGRYEQY
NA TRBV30 AWKREFTGELF
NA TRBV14 ASSHLGADEQY
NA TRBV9 ASSLTLYNEQF
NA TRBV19 ASRGPLEKLF
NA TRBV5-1 ASSLGTGASTDTQY
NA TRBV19 ASVGTGVTGELF
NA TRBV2 ASSGNQGLAGQY